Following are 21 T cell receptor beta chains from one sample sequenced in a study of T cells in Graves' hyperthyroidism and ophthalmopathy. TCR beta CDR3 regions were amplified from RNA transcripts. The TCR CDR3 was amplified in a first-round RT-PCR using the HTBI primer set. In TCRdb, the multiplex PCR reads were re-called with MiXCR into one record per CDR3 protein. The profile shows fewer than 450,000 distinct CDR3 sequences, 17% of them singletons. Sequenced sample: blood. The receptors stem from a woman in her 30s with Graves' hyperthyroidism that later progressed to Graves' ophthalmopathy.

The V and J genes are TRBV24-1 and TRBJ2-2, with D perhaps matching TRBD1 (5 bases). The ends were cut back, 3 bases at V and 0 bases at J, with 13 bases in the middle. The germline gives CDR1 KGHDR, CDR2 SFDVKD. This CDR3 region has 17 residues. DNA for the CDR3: TGTGCCACCAGTGATATAGGACACGACCCGAACACCGGGGAGCTGTTTTTT. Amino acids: CATSDIGHDPNTGELFF.

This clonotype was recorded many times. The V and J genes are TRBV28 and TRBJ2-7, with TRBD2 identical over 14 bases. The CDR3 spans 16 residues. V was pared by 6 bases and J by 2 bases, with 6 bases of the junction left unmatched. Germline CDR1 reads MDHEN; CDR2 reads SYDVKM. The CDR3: CASRERTSGRPYEQYF. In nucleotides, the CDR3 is TGTGCCAGCAGGGAACGGACTAGCGGGAGGCCCTACGAGCAGTACTTC.

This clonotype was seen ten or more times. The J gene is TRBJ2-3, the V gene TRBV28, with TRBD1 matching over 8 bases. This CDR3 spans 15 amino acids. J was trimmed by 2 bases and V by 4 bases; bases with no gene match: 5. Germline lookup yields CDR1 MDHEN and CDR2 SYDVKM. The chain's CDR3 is CASSSRTGNTDTQYF. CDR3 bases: TGTGCCAGCAGTTCAAGGACAGGGAACACAGATACGCAGTATTTT. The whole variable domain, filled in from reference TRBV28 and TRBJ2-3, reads DVKVTQSSRYLVKRTGEKVFLECVQDMDHENMFWYRQDPGLGLRLIYFSYDVKMKEKGDIPEGYSVSREKKERFSLILESASTNQTSMYLCASSSRTGNTDTQYFGPGTRLTVL.

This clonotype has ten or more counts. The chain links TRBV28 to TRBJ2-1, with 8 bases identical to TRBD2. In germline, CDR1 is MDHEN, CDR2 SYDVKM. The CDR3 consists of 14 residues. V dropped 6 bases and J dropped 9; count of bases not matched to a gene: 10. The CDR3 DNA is TGTGCCAGCAGCCCCCTTGCGGGGGGTGGTGAGCAGTTCTTC. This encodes CASSPLAGGGEQFF.

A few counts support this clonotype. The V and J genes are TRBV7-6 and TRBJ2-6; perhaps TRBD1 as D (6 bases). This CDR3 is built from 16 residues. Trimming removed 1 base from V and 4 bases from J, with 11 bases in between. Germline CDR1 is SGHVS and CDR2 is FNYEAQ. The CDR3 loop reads CASSLVAGDGANVLTF. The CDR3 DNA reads TGTGCCAGCAGCTTAGTCGCAGGGGACGGGGCCAACGTCCTGACTTTC.

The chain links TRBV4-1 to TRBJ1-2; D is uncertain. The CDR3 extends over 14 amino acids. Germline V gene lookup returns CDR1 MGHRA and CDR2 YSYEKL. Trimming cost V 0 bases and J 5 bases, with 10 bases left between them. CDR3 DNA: TGCGCCAGCAGCCAAGAGTCCCCCCTTTATGGCTACACCTTC. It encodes CASSQESPLYGYTF.

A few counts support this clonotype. CDR3 sequence: CASRGALGGNSPLHF. The CDR3 bases are TGTGCCAGCAGGGGGGCCCTTGGTGGGAATTCACCCCTCCACTTT. The V gene is TRBV6-1, the J gene TRBJ1-6; the D gene is possibly TRBD1 (6 bases). V lost 6 bases, J lost 7 bases, and 16 bases lay in between. Germline CDR1 MNHNS, CDR2 SASEGT. CDR3 size: 15 residues.

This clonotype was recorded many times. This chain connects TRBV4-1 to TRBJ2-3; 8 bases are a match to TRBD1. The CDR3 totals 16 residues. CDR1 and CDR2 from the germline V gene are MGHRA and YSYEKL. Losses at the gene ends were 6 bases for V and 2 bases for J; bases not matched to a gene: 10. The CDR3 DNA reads TGCGCCAGCAGTTTCGGACAGGGAATGTTCACAGATACGCAGTATTTT. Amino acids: CASSFGQGMFTDTQYF.

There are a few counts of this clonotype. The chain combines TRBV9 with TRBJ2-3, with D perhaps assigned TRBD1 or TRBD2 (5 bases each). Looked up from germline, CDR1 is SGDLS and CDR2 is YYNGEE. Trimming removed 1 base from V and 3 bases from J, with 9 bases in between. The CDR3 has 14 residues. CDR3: CASSVTGTTDTQYF. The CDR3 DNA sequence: TGTGCCAGCAGCGTAACCGGGACGACAGATACGCAGTATTTT.

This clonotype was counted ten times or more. CDR3 in DNA: TGTGCCAGCAGTCCAACAGGGGGCATAGATACGCAGTATTTT. Translating it yields CASSPTGGIDTQYF. This chain uses TRBV3-1 with TRBJ2-3; the match to TRBD1 covers 9 bases. Per the germline V gene, CDR1 is LGHDT and CDR2 is YNNKEL (reference sequence). The junction had 6 bases not matched to a gene; V was cut back by 6 bases and J by 5 bases. The CDR3 is 14 amino acids.

CDR3 sequence reads: CAWSSKQAYLWDEQFF. Here the CDR3 DNA reads TGTGCCTGGAGTTCAAAACAGGCTTACCTGTGGGATGAGCAGTTCTTC. The chain links TRBV30 to TRBJ2-1, with D maybe TRBD1 (5 bases). CDR3 length: 16 amino acids. CDR1 and CDR2 from the germline V gene are GTSNPN and SVGIG (reference sequence). V was clipped by 2 bases and J by 8 bases, with 22 bases between them.

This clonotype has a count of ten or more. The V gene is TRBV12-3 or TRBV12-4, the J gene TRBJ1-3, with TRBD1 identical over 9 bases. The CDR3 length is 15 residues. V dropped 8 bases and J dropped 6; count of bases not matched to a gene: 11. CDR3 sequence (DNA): TGTGCCAGCCGTCAGACAGGGGGAATAGAAAACACCATATATTTT. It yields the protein CASRQTGGIENTIYF.

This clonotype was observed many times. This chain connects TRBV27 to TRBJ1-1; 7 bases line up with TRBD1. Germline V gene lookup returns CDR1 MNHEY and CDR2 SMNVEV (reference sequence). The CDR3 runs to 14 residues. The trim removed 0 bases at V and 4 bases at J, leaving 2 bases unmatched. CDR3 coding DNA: TGTGCCAGCAGTTTATCACAGGGGACCACTGAAGCTTTCTTT. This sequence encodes CASSLSQGTTEAFF.

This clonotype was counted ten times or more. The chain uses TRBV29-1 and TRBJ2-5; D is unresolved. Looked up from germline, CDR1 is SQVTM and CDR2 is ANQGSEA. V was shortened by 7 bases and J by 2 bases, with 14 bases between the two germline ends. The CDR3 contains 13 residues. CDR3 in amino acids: CSAKVASQETQYF. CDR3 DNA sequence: TGCAGCGCCAAGGTTGCTTCACAAGAGACCCAGTACTTC.

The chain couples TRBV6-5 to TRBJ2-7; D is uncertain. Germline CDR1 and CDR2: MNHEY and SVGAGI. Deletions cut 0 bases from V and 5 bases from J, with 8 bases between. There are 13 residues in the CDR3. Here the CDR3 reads CASSYSGSDEQYF. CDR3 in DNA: TGTGCCAGCAGTTACTCGGGTTCGGACGAGCAGTACTTC.

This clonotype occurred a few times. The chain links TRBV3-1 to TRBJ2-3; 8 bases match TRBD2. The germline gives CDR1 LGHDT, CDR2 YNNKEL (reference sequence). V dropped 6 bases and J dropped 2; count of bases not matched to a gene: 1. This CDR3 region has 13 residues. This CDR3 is CASRLAVTDTQYF. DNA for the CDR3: TGTGCCAGCAGACTAGCGGTCACAGATACGCAGTATTTT.

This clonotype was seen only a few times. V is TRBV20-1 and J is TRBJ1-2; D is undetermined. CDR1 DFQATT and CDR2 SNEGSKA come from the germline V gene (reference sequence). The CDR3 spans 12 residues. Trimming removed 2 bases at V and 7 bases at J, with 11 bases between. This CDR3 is CSARTPGGGYTF. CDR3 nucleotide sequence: TGCAGTGCTAGAACCCCAGGAGGTGGCTACACCTTC.

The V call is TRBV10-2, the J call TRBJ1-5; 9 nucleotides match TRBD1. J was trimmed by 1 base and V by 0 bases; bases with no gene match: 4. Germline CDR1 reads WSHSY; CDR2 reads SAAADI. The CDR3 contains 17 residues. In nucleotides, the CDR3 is TGCGCCAGCAGTGAGTCGCTAGGGACAGGGAGCAATCAGCCCCAGCATTTT. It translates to CASSESLGTGSNQPQHF.

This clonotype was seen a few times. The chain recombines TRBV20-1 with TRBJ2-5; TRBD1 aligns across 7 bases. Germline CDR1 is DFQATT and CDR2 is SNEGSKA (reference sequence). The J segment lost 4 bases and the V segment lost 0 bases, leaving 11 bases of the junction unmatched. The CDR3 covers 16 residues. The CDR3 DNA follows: TGCAGTGCTAGAGATAGGGGGCTGGCGCTTGGAGAGACCCAGTACTTC. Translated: CSARDRGLALGETQYF.

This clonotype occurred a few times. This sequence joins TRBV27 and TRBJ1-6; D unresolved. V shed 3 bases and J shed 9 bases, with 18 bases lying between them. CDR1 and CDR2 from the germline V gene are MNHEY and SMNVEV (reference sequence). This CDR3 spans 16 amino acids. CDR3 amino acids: CASSFLFGQPSSPLHF. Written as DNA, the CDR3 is TGTGCCAGCAGTTTTCTCTTCGGGCAGCCAAGTTCACCCCTCCACTTT.

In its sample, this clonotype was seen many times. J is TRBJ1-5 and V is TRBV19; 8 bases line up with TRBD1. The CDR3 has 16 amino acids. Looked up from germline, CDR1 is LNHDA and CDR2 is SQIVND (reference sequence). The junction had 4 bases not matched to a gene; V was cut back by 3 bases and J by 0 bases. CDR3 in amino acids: CASSIQGATSNQPQHF. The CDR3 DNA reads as TGTGCCAGTAGTATTCAGGGGGCGACTAGCAATCAGCCCCAGCATTTT.